The rows below give T cell receptor beta chains drawn from one sample of a study of T cell responses to AZD1222 COVID-19 vaccine. The method was immunoSEQ multiplex PCR; TCRdb's version includes in-frame clones alone and lacks a portion of them. This table has about 130,000 clones, 84% appearing once. The input for sequencing was peripheral blood, taken on day 0 of AZD1222 vaccination. Receptors were obtained from an adult in good health. The CDR3 runs from the conserved cysteine through the conserved F or W. The D gene is left open where the match is weak. The size of a clone is reported for some rows only, either as once, few or many, or as a class for expanded clones.

v_gene: TRBV2; d_gene: TRBD2; j_gene: TRBJ2-5; abundance: -; CDR3nt: TGTGCCAGCAGTGAAAGGGCTAGCGGGGGGGAGACCCAGTACTTC; CDR3aa: CASSERASGGETQYF
v_gene: TRBV12-3/TRBV12-4; d_gene: -; j_gene: TRBJ1-1; abundance: -; CDR3nt: TGTGCCAGCAGTTTAAAACGGGTCACTGAAGCTTTCTTT; CDR3aa: CASSLKRVTEAFF
v_gene: TRBV6-5; d_gene: TRBD1; j_gene: TRBJ2-5; abundance: -; CDR3nt: TGTGCCAGCAGTTACCCGGGGACAGGGCAACAAGAGACCCAGTACTTC; CDR3aa: CASSYPGTGQQETQYF
v_gene: TRBV6-1; d_gene: -; j_gene: TRBJ1-3; abundance: once; CDR3nt: TGTGCCAGCAGTGAAGCGCATTGGACTACCTCTGGAAACACCATATATTTT; CDR3aa: CASSEAHWTTSGNTIYF
v_gene: TRBV11-1; d_gene: -; j_gene: TRBJ2-7; abundance: -; CDR3nt: TGTGCCAGCAGCGTCGGACGTTCCTACGAGCAGTACTTC; CDR3aa: CASSVGRSYEQYF
v_gene: TRBV28; d_gene: -; j_gene: TRBJ2-3; abundance: -; CDR3nt: TGTGCCAGCCGTGGACAGAGCACAGATACGCAGTATTTT; CDR3aa: CASRGQSTDTQYF
v_gene: TRBV6-1; d_gene: -; j_gene: TRBJ1-6; abundance: -; CDR3nt: TGTGCCAGCAGTGACGGGGGACTTCCACAGGAAACCCTCCACTTT; CDR3aa: CASSDGGLPQETLHF
v_gene: TRBV28; d_gene: TRBD1; j_gene: TRBJ1-5; abundance: -; CDR3nt: TGTGCCAGCAGTGAGACAGGGGGCGGCAATCAGCCCCAGCATTTT; CDR3aa: CASSETGGGNQPQHF
v_gene: TRBV7-2; d_gene: -; j_gene: TRBJ1-6; abundance: few; CDR3nt: TGTGCCAGCAGCTTAAAGACCATCAATTCACCCCTCCACTTT; CDR3aa: CASSLKTINSPLHF
v_gene: TRBV7-2; d_gene: -; j_gene: TRBJ2-7; abundance: -; CDR3nt: TGTGCCAGCAGCCCCCCGCAGGGGTGGCTTCGCGAGCAGTACTTC; CDR3aa: CASSPPQGWLREQYF
v_gene: TRBV28; d_gene: TRBD1; j_gene: TRBJ1-1; abundance: -; CDR3nt: TGTGCCAGCAGCCGTCCCGGGACAGGCCCCACTGAAGCTTTCTTT; CDR3aa: CASSRPGTGPTEAFF
v_gene: TRBV6-1; d_gene: TRBD1; j_gene: TRBJ1-5; abundance: -; CDR3nt: TGTGCCAGCAGTGAAACCACAGGGGATGGCAATCAGCCCCAGCATTTT; CDR3aa: CASSETTGDGNQPQHF
v_gene: TRBV13; d_gene: -; j_gene: TRBJ1-1; abundance: -; CDR3nt: TGTGCCAGTAGGCTAGAGGTCGGCAGATTGAACACTGAAGCTTTCTTT; CDR3aa: CASRLEVGRLNTEAFF
v_gene: TRBV2; d_gene: -; j_gene: TRBJ2-6; abundance: -; CDR3nt: TGTGCCAGCAGTGGCTCTGGGGCCAACGTCCTGACTTTC; CDR3aa: CASSGSGANVLTF
v_gene: TRBV30; d_gene: -; j_gene: TRBJ1-1; abundance: -; CDR3nt: TGTGCCTGGAAGGATGATAGGGTTGGCGCTGAAGCTTTCTTT; CDR3aa: CAWKDDRVGAEAFF
v_gene: TRBV7-9; d_gene: -; j_gene: TRBJ1-5; abundance: few; CDR3nt: TGTGCCAGCAGCCCAGAGCCGACTGGCAATCAGCCCCAGCATTTT; CDR3aa: CASSPEPTGNQPQHF
v_gene: TRBV30; d_gene: -; j_gene: TRBJ2-5; abundance: -; CDR3nt: TGTGCCTGGAGTTCAGGGTTAGGAGAGACCCAGTACTTC; CDR3aa: CAWSSGLGETQYF
v_gene: TRBV5-1; d_gene: TRBD2; j_gene: TRBJ2-2; abundance: -; CDR3nt: TGCGCCAGCAGCTTTAAGGAGCGGGGAGCTGTTTTT; CDR3aa: CASSFKERGAVF
v_gene: TRBV9; d_gene: -; j_gene: TRBJ1-6; abundance: -; CDR3nt: TGTGCCAGCAGCGTAGAAGGTGCCAGGAATAATTCACCCCTCCACTTT; CDR3aa: CASSVEGARNNSPLHF
v_gene: TRBV7-2; d_gene: TRBD1; j_gene: TRBJ1-2; abundance: -; CDR3nt: TGTGCCAGCAACCCCGAGCCCGGGACAGGGGTTCGTGGCTACACCTTC; CDR3aa: CASNPEPGTGVRGYTF
v_gene: TRBV19; d_gene: -; j_gene: TRBJ1-1; abundance: -; CDR3nt: TGTGCCAGTAGTATAAAGATGAAGGGTCAGGGAGGGACTGAAGCTTTCTTT; CDR3aa: CASSIKMKGQGGTEAFF
v_gene: TRBV6-5; d_gene: TRBD1; j_gene: TRBJ1-2; abundance: -; CDR3nt: TGTGCCAGCAGTTTTGGGACAGGGGGTAACTATGGCTACACCTTC; CDR3aa: CASSFGTGGNYGYTF
v_gene: TRBV16; d_gene: -; j_gene: TRBJ1-5; abundance: -; CDR3nt: TGTGCCAGTCGCATGGGGGCCCCGATGAGCAATCAGCCCCAGCATTTT; CDR3aa: CASRMGAPMSNQPQHF
v_gene: TRBV30; d_gene: TRBD1; j_gene: TRBJ1-1; abundance: few; CDR3nt: TGTGCCTTGGACAGGGGAGGGGTGAACACTGAAGCTTTCTTT; CDR3aa: CALDRGGVNTEAFF
v_gene: TRBV14; d_gene: -; j_gene: TRBJ1-2; abundance: -; CDR3nt: TGTGCCAGCAGCTCCGTTAATGGCTACACCTTC; CDR3aa: CASSSVNGYTF
v_gene: TRBV7-2; d_gene: -; j_gene: TRBJ1-1; abundance: -; CDR3nt: TGTGCCAGCAGCTTAGGGAGGGGCAGGGCTGAAGCTTTCTTT; CDR3aa: CASSLGRGRAEAFF
v_gene: TRBV28; d_gene: TRBD1; j_gene: TRBJ1-2; abundance: -; CDR3nt: TGTGCCAGCAGTTCCATCCGGACAGGGGGCGCAAGGTATGGCTACACCTTC; CDR3aa: CASSSIRTGGARYGYTF
v_gene: TRBV10-3; d_gene: TRBD1; j_gene: TRBJ2-4; abundance: few; CDR3nt: TGTGCCATCAGTGAGCCCCGAGACAGGGCCATTCAGTACTTC; CDR3aa: CAISEPRDRAIQYF
v_gene: TRBV30; d_gene: -; j_gene: TRBJ1-5; abundance: -; CDR3nt: TGTGCCTGGAGTTCAAAGGGGGGCGGGCAGCCCCAGCATTTT; CDR3aa: CAWSSKGGGQPQHF
v_gene: TRBV11-3; d_gene: -; j_gene: TRBJ2-5; abundance: -; CDR3nt: TGTGCCAGCAGCTCCCCCCGGGAAACCCTGAAGCGAGGAGAAGAGACCCAGTACTTC; CDR3aa: CASSSPRETLKRGEETQYF
v_gene: TRBV19; d_gene: -; j_gene: TRBJ2-1; abundance: -; CDR3nt: TGTGCCAGTAGTATTATTTTGGCCCCAAATAGTAGGGTCGGGGGTGAGCAGTTCTTC; CDR3aa: CASSIILAPNSRVGGEQFF
v_gene: TRBV5-1; d_gene: -; j_gene: TRBJ2-2; abundance: -; CDR3nt: TGCGCCAGCAGCTTGGGTACAGGGATCCTCGGGGAGCTGTTTTTT; CDR3aa: CASSLGTGILGELFF
v_gene: TRBV9; d_gene: -; j_gene: TRBJ1-3; abundance: once; CDR3nt: TGTGCCAGCAGCGTCACGGACTCTGGAAACACCATATATTTT; CDR3aa: CASSVTDSGNTIYF
v_gene: TRBV7-2; d_gene: -; j_gene: TRBJ1-2; abundance: -; CDR3nt: TGTGCCAGCAGCTCCAATTTAGGGGGCTATGGCTACACCTTC; CDR3aa: CASSSNLGGYGYTF
v_gene: TRBV27; d_gene: -; j_gene: TRBJ1-1; abundance: few; CDR3nt: TGTGCCAGCAGTTTAAATGGTTTGGGTCCGAGTTACACTGAAGCTTTCTTT; CDR3aa: CASSLNGLGPSYTEAFF
v_gene: TRBV18; d_gene: -; j_gene: TRBJ1-3; abundance: -; CDR3nt: TGTGCCAGCTCATCAGACAGTCTCTCTGGAAACACCATATATTTT; CDR3aa: CASSSDSLSGNTIYF
v_gene: TRBV7-2; d_gene: -; j_gene: TRBJ2-7; abundance: -; CDR3nt: TGTGCCAGCAGCTCCCCGTGGGCCGAGCAGTACTTC; CDR3aa: CASSSPWAEQYF
v_gene: TRBV7-2; d_gene: -; j_gene: TRBJ2-3; abundance: once; CDR3nt: TGTGCCAGCAGCCCGCGGGGGCCTAGCACAGATACGCAGTATTTT; CDR3aa: CASSPRGPSTDTQYF
v_gene: TRBV6-5; d_gene: -; j_gene: TRBJ1-6; abundance: once; CDR3nt: TGTGCCAGCACACTGACAGTCGCCGCGTCACCCCTCCACTTT; CDR3aa: CASTLTVAASPLHF
v_gene: TRBV7-9; d_gene: -; j_gene: TRBJ2-7; abundance: -; CDR3nt: TGTGCCAGCAGCTTAGTATCGGGTGCGGAAAGAGAGGAGCAGTACTTC; CDR3aa: CASSLVSGAEREEQYF
v_gene: TRBV19; d_gene: -; j_gene: TRBJ1-3; abundance: -; CDR3nt: TGTGCCAGTAGTCGGGGGGCTGACTCTGGAAACACCATATATTTT; CDR3aa: CASSRGADSGNTIYF
v_gene: TRBV28; d_gene: TRBD1; j_gene: TRBJ1-1; abundance: -; CDR3nt: TGTGCCAGCCGACAGGGTTTGACTGAAGCTTTCTTT; CDR3aa: CASRQGLTEAFF
v_gene: TRBV5-4; d_gene: TRBD1; j_gene: TRBJ1-2; abundance: -; CDR3nt: TGTGCCAGCAGCTTGGCCGAGGACAGGTATTACTATGGCTACACCTTC; CDR3aa: CASSLAEDRYYYGYTF
v_gene: TRBV7-3; d_gene: TRBD1; j_gene: TRBJ2-5; abundance: -; CDR3nt: TGTGCCAGCAGCTTAGGACAGGGTAGAGGAGAGACCCAGTACTTC; CDR3aa: CASSLGQGRGETQYF
v_gene: TRBV2; d_gene: -; j_gene: TRBJ1-2; abundance: -; CDR3nt: TGTGCCAGCAGAGAAAGACAGTCCTATGGCTACACCTTC; CDR3aa: CASRERQSYGYTF
v_gene: TRBV24-1; d_gene: -; j_gene: TRBJ2-3; abundance: -; CDR3nt: TGTGCCACCAGTGCTTCCCCGGGGTCCCGGGACTCTAGCACAGATACGCAGTATTTT; CDR3aa: CATSASPGSRDSSTDTQYF
v_gene: TRBV6-5; d_gene: -; j_gene: TRBJ1-5; abundance: -; CDR3nt: TGTGCCAGCAGCTCAGGGCAGGGTCAGCCCCAGCATTTT; CDR3aa: CASSSGQGQPQHF
v_gene: TRBV7-8; d_gene: -; j_gene: TRBJ1-3; abundance: -; CDR3nt: TGTGCCAGCAGAACCACAGGGACTACTGGAAACACCATATATTTT; CDR3aa: CASRTTGTTGNTIYF
v_gene: TRBV5-4; d_gene: -; j_gene: TRBJ2-3; abundance: -; CDR3nt: TGTGCCAGCAGCTTTACGGGGCCTAGCACAGATACGCAGTATTTT; CDR3aa: CASSFTGPSTDTQYF
v_gene: TRBV28; d_gene: TRBD1; j_gene: TRBJ1-5; abundance: -; CDR3nt: TGTGCCAGCAGGCTTGGGGGCGGGACAGGGGCGGCTCAGCCCCAGCATTTT; CDR3aa: CASRLGGGTGAAQPQHF
v_gene: TRBV28; d_gene: -; j_gene: TRBJ2-7; abundance: many; CDR3nt: TGTGCCAGCGTGTCGGACAGTTCCTACGAGCAGTACTTC; CDR3aa: CASVSDSSYEQYF
v_gene: TRBV6-2/TRBV6-3; d_gene: -; j_gene: TRBJ2-7; abundance: -; CDR3nt: TGTGCCAGCAGTTACGGGGACTCCCTCTCCTACGAGCAGTACTTC; CDR3aa: CASSYGDSLSYEQYF
v_gene: TRBV2; d_gene: -; j_gene: TRBJ2-3; abundance: -; CDR3nt: TGTGCCAGCAGTGAGGTCAAAACAGATACGCAGTATTTT; CDR3aa: CASSEVKTDTQYF
v_gene: TRBV7-3; d_gene: TRBD1; j_gene: TRBJ2-6; abundance: -; CDR3nt: TGTGCCAGCAGCTCCCCCGGGACAGCGATATCTGGGGCCAACGTCCTGACTTTC; CDR3aa: CASSSPGTAISGANVLTF
v_gene: TRBV18; d_gene: TRBD1; j_gene: TRBJ2-2; abundance: -; CDR3nt: TGTGCCAGCTCACCGGGACAGGCGGACCCCGGGGAGCTGTTTTTT; CDR3aa: CASSPGQADPGELFF
v_gene: TRBV5-1; d_gene: -; j_gene: TRBJ1-5; abundance: -; CDR3nt: TGCGCCAGCAGCTTGGGAGTAAATCAGCCCCAGCATTTT; CDR3aa: CASSLGVNQPQHF
v_gene: TRBV19; d_gene: TRBD1; j_gene: TRBJ2-3; abundance: -; CDR3nt: TGTGCCAGTAGCCGGGACAGGGGATCGACAGATACGCAGTATTTT; CDR3aa: CASSRDRGSTDTQYF